The 20 T cell receptor beta chains below all came from one sample that was sequenced in a study of T cells expressing NK-cell markers. TCRdb reprocessed the 5' RACE reads, keeping one entry per CDR3 protein, no DNA. Here the sample table reports around 260,000 distinct CDR3 sequences. Source material: blood T cells: a sorted CD56 or NKG2C T cell subset, CD4+ or CD8+ T cells, or bulk PBMC T cells (not recorded which). These receptors came from a woman aged 18-70 years in good health.

The chain employs TRBV7-2 and TRBJ2-1; TCRdb outputs TRBD2, but without DNA this stays unchecked. The CDR3 consists of 17 residues. CDR1 and CDR2 (germline): SGHTA, FQGNSA. CDR3: CASSPRTTSGPYNEQFF.

The chain couples TRBV7-2 to TRBJ1-5. The CDR3 contains 12 residues. Germline V gives CDR1 SGHTA, CDR2 FQGNSA. CDR3 sequence: CASSLVEAPQHF.

The V and J genes are TRBV18 and TRBJ2-5; checking the TCRdb D call of TRBD2 is not possible without DNA. This CDR3 has 16 amino acids. Germline V gives CDR1 KGHSH, CDR2 LQKENI. The CDR3 sequence: CASSPPKLAGGRTQYF.

This chain joins TRBV7-9 and TRBJ2-1; there is no DNA to check the TCRdb D call of TRBD2. This CDR3 is built from 14 residues. Germline-derived CDR1 and CDR2 are SEHNR and FQNEAQ (reference sequence). The CDR3 here is CASSLVEGLGEQFF.

The chain carries TRBV6-2 or TRBV6-3 and TRBJ1-6; no DNA is available, so the TRBD1 call from TCRdb remains unchecked. There are 16 residues in the CDR3. Germline values: CDR1 MNHEY, CDR2 SVGEGT. CDR3 in amino acids: CASRRTWLAPNSPLHF.

The chain joins TRBV29-1 to TRBJ2-4; the TRBD1 assignment by TCRdb is unverifiable without DNA. Per the germline V gene, CDR1 is SQVTM and CDR2 is ANQGSEA. The CDR3 has 15 residues. This CDR3 reads CSVAEIGGAKNIQYF.

CDR3 sequence reads: CASSLDRLNTEAFF. This chain uses TRBV5-1 with TRBJ1-1; as DNA is missing, the TRBD1 call by TCRdb cannot be tested. This CDR3 comprises 14 residues. CDR1 SGHRS and CDR2 YFSETQ come from the germline V gene.

CDR3 loop: CSAVPGQAGTEAFF. The rearrangement joins TRBV20-1 to TRBJ1-1; TCRdb reports TRBD1, a call that lacks DNA to check it against. The CDR3 contains 14 residues. Germline lookup yields CDR1 DFQATT and CDR2 SNEGSKA (reference sequence).

V usage is TRBV3-1 and J usage is TRBJ1-4. CDR3 length equals 14 residues. The germline V gene has CDR1 LGHDT and CDR2 YNNKEL (reference sequence). This chain's CDR3 is CASSPSYGNEKLFF.

The chain uses TRBV5-1 and TRBJ2-2. The CDR3 contains 14 residues. The germline V gene encodes CDR1 SGHRS and CDR2 YFSETQ. CDR3 loop: CASSQGQNTGELFF.

The chain joins TRBV9 to TRBJ1-3. This CDR3 has 15 amino acids. Germline V gene data show CDR1 as SGDLS and CDR2 as YYNGEE. The CDR3 reads CASSVEAHSGNTIYF.

The V and J genes are TRBV5-1 and TRBJ1-3; TCRdb's assignment of TRBD1 cannot be checked, as there is no DNA. The germline V gene has CDR1 SGHRS and CDR2 YFSETQ. The CDR3 totals 14 residues. The CDR3 sequence: CASSRQEGGNTIYF.

CDR3 sequence reads: CASSLSGQGYEQYF. The rearrangement uses TRBV7-9 and TRBJ2-7; TCRdb lists TRBD1, though no DNA is available to test this call. The germline V gene has CDR1 SEHNR and CDR2 FQNEAQ (reference sequence). The CDR3 runs 14 residues.

The J gene is TRBJ1-2, the V gene TRBV6-2 or TRBV6-3; TCRdb gives TRBD1 as the D gene, but with no DNA this cannot be confirmed. The germline V gene has CDR1 MNHEY and CDR2 SVGEGT. This CDR3 has 14 amino acids. The CDR3 is CASTDRKANYGYTF.

This rearrangement joins TRBV20-1 to TRBJ2-4; TCRdb picks TRBD2, but there is no DNA to check that call. Germline V gene data show CDR1 as DFQATT and CDR2 as SNEGSKA (reference sequence). This CDR3 contains 17 residues. The CDR3 reads CSARPTRSSGRTHIQYF.

This chain links TRBV18 with TRBJ2-3. The CDR3 totals 12 residues. Germline CDR1 reads KGHSH; CDR2 reads LQKENI. Here the CDR3 reads CASSPSWDTQYF. Combining the CDR3 with reference TRBV18 and TRBJ2-3 gives the whole variable domain NAGVMQNPRHLVRRRGQEARLRCSPMKGHSHVYWYRQLPEEGLKFMVYLQKENIIDESGMPKERFSAEFPKEGPSILRIQQVVRGDSAAYFCASSPSWDTQYFGPGTRLTVL.

The rearrangement links TRBV6-1 to TRBJ1-6; the D gene TCRdb calls, TRBD1, cannot be checked with no DNA. CDR3 length: 14 amino acids. Germline V gene data show CDR1 as MNHNS and CDR2 as SASEGT. The CDR3: CATMDRGRNSPLHF.

The chain combines TRBV12-3 or TRBV12-4 with TRBJ2-7; TCRdb's D gene call, TRBD1, goes unchecked for lack of DNA. The CDR3 loop spans 14 amino acids. The CDR3: CASRRQGRTYEQYF.

The rearrangement links TRBV10-3 to TRBJ2-2; TCRdb's assignment of TRBD1 cannot be checked, as there is no DNA. The CDR3 consists of 15 residues. Germline lookup yields CDR1 ENHRY and CDR2 SYGVKD. Here the CDR3 reads CATATGGLGTGELFF.

The genes are TRBV24-1 and TRBJ2-1; the TRBD1 assignment by TCRdb is unverifiable without DNA. The CDR3 totals 15 residues. From germline, CDR1 is KGHDR and CDR2 SFDVKD. The CDR3 sequence is CATSPRDSVYNEQFF.